This T cell receptor beta chain was found in a study of blood T cells in healthy people across ages. Turning to the study itself: About one barcoded beta molecule per two T cells was the capture yield of template switching. Study conclusions and caveats: Naive CD4+ cells and diversity were both higher in long-lived donors than in aged donors.

The amount of total RNA extracted per sample was at least 5.5 micrograms. The second PCR ran about 6 to 11 cycles with a sample-barcoded 5' primer and J-beta primers. Tagging of each cDNA molecule was performed by a template-switch adaptor with 12 random nucleotides. Using its own MiXCR run on the 5' RACE reads, TCRdb lists one record per CDR3 protein. The data hold approximately 810,000 distinct CDR3 sequences, with under 35% observed a single time. The CDR3 is 13 residues long. The V end was cut by 0 bases, the J end by 4 bases, with 7 bases between. Germline CDR1 and CDR2: SGHRS and YFSETQ. Concerning this clonotype: Its antigen is not known.

The TCR originated in a woman older than 75 in good health. Sequencing was performed on blood. The rearrangement links TRBV5-1 to TRBJ1-2; D is unclear. CDR3 residues: CASSLGVTYGYTF. The CDR3 DNA sequence: TGCGCCAGCAGCTTGGGGGTTACCTATGGCTACACCTTC.